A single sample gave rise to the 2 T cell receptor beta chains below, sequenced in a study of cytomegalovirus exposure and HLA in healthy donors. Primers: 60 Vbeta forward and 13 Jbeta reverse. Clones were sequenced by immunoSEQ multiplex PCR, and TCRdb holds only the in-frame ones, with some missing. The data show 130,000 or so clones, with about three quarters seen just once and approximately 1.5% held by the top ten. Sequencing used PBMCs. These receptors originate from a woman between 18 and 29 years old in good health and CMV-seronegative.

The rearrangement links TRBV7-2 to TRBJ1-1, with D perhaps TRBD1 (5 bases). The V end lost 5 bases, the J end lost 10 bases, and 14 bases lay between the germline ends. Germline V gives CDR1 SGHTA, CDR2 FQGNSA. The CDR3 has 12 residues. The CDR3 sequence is CASSAVFGGAFF. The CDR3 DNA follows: TGTGCCAGCAGCGCCGTGTTCGGGGGAGCTTTCTTT.

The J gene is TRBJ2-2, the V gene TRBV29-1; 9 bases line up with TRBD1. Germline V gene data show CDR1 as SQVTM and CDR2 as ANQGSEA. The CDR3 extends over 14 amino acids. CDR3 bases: TGCAGTGTGGGGACAGGGCTTCACACCGGGGAGCTGTTTTTT. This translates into CSVGTGLHTGELFF.